These 10 T cell receptor beta chains came from one sample sequenced in a study of radiotherapy plus CTLA-4 blockade in lung cancer. The method was immunoSEQ multiplex PCR; TCRdb's version includes in-frame clones alone and lacks a portion of them. The profile shows 62,000 or so clones, roughly 85% of them singletons. The sample here was peripheral blood, taken from a patient treated with radiotherapy plus ipilimumab. The receptor set was obtained from a human donor with non-small cell lung cancer who had a complete response to radiotherapy plus ipilimumab.

J is TRBJ2-5 and V is TRBV9; 8 bases match TRBD1. Germline V gene lookup returns CDR1 SGDLS and CDR2 YYNGEE. Unmatched junction bases numbered 5, after V lost 0 bases and J lost 4 bases. CDR3 length: 15 residues. CDR3: CASSVAPQGVETQYF. DNA for the CDR3: TGTGCCAGCAGCGTAGCCCCACAGGGGGTAGAGACCCAGTACTTC.

CDR3 region: CASSLDRRGTDTQYF. DNA for the CDR3: TGCGCCAGCAGCTTGGACAGGCGGGGCACAGATACGCAGTATTTT. The V and J genes are TRBV5-1 and TRBJ2-3; D possibly matches TRBD1 or TRBD2 (5 bases each). The V gene's germline CDR1 is SGHRS and CDR2 YFSETQ. Deletions cut 0 bases from V and 1 base from J, with 9 bases between. There are 15 residues in the CDR3.

This chain connects TRBV7-2 to TRBJ2-2, with 9 bases that match TRBD1. This CDR3 spans 15 amino acids. V was pared by 5 bases and J by 5 bases, with 6 bases of the junction left unmatched. The germline CDR1 and CDR2 sequences are SGHTA and FQGNSA. The CDR3 DNA follows: TGTGCCAGCAGCCGGGACAGGGCGGGGACCGGGGAGCTGTTTTTT. It yields the protein CASSRDRAGTGELFF.

The chain couples TRBV7-8 to TRBJ2-3, with no clear D. Trimming removed 0 bases from V and 1 base from J, with 11 bases in between. The CDR3 runs 16 residues. CDR1 SGHVS and CDR2 FQNEAQ come from the germline V gene. Written as DNA, the CDR3 is TGTGCCAGCAGCTTAGCGTTAGGAGCAGGCACAGATACGCAGTATTTT. Its protein product is CASSLALGAGTDTQYF.

The J gene is TRBJ2-2, the V gene TRBV29-1; TRBD1 aligns across 10 bases. The germline CDR1 and CDR2 sequences are SQVTM and ANQGSEA. V dropped 7 bases and J dropped 7; count of bases not matched to a gene: 3. The CDR3 is 12 amino acids. DNA for the CDR3: TGCAGCGCCGGGACAGGGGTCGGGGAGCTGTTTTTT. Translated: CSAGTGVGELFF.

The genes are TRBV7-2 and TRBJ2-5; D uncertain. This CDR3 spans 12 amino acids. Trimming took off 4 bases at V and 5 bases at J, with 8 bases between the two ends. Germline V lookup: CDR1 SGHTA, CDR2 FQGNSA. DNA of the CDR3: TGTGCCAGCAGCTCGCCCCGCGAGACCCAGTACTTC. Translated: CASSSPRETQYF.

The CDR3, as DNA: TGTGCCAGCAGCGATGGTAGCGGGAGGGTTCTCCAAGAGACCCAGTACTTC. Residues: CASSDGSGRVLQETQYF. This chain joins TRBV11-2 and TRBJ2-5; 11 positions match TRBD2. The trim removed 5 bases at V and 1 base at J, leaving 9 bases unmatched. This CDR3 is built from 17 residues. Germline V gene sequence: CDR1 SGHAT, CDR2 FQNNGV.

V is TRBV25-1 and J is TRBJ2-1, with TRBD1 matching 7 bases. Per germline, CDR1 MGHDK and CDR2 SYGVNS. There are 14 residues in the CDR3. V shed 4 bases and J 3 bases; nucleotides not matched to a gene: 3. In DNA form, the CDR3 reads TGTGCCAGCAGTGTGGCAGGGGGCTACAATGAGCAGTTCTTC. Its translation: CASSVAGGYNEQFF.

The chain has TRBV5-1 and TRBJ2-1; the D is unclear. The V gene's germline CDR1 is SGHRS and CDR2 YFSETQ. Deletions cut 3 bases from V and 8 bases from J, with 15 bases between. The CDR3 sequence is 14 residues long. This chain's CDR3 is CASSSGSAADEQFF. CDR3 nucleotide sequence: TGCGCCAGCAGCTCCGGCTCTGCCGCGGATGAGCAGTTCTTC.

The chain recombines TRBV7-2 with TRBJ2-7; 7 positions agree with TRBD1. CDR1 SGHTA and CDR2 FQGNSA come from the germline V gene. V was pared by 5 bases and J by 4 bases, with 8 bases of the junction left unmatched. The CDR3 totals 14 residues. Here the CDR3 reads CASSKEQGRYEQYV. DNA of the CDR3: TGTGCCAGCAGCAAAGAACAGGGGCGGTACGAGCAGTACGTC.